The next 10 T cell receptor beta chains were all read from a single sample in a study of blood T cell repertoires in COVID-19. Generated by immunoSEQ multiplex PCR, the TCRdb table keeps only in-frame clones and is missing some. The sample has some 150,000 clones, 84% seen once. Sequenced input: peripheral blood. All receptors derive from a human donor in a cohort sampled during active COVID-19.

This chain connects TRBV7-2 to TRBJ1-6; D gene uncertain. The V and J ends lost 5 bases and 8 bases respectively, with 16 bases between them. The CDR3 has 15 residues. Germline loops: CDR1 SGHTA, CDR2 FQGNSA. Here the CDR3 reads CASSPVPTEHSPLHF. CDR3 DNA sequence: TGTGCCAGCAGCCCCGTCCCCACAGAGCATTCACCCCTCCACTTT. Variable domain in full (rest from reference TRBV7-2 and TRBJ1-6): GAGVSQSPSNKVTEKGKDVELRCDPISGHTALYWYRQSLGQGLEFLIYFQGNSAPDKSGLPSDRFSAERTGGSVSTLTIQRTQQEDSAVYLCASSPVPTEHSPLHFGNGTRLTVT.

The V call is TRBV11-2, the J call TRBJ1-1; 11 bases are shared with TRBD1. Germline CDR1 is SGHAT and CDR2 is FQNNGV. Trimming at V came to 5 bases and at J to 3 bases, leaving 5 bases not matched to a gene. The CDR3 covers 15 residues. The CDR3 DNA reads TGTGCCAGCAGCGAGGGGGACAGGGGGTACACTGAAGCTTTCTTT. Its translation is CASSEGDRGYTEAFF.

This chain uses TRBV5-3 with TRBJ1-5; D unresolved. TRBV5-3 falls under the ORF class, with uncertain function. Deletions cut 2 bases from V and 0 bases from J, with 12 bases between. This CDR3 comprises 16 residues. CDR3 protein: CARSFPTRYSNQPQHF. The CDR3, as DNA: TGTGCCAGAAGCTTCCCCACCAGATATAGCAATCAGCCCCAGCATTTT.

This clone occurred once. J is TRBJ2-7 and V is TRBV20-1, with D hard to call. V was shortened by 8 bases and J by 7 bases, with 15 bases between the two germline ends. Germline CDR1 DFQATT, CDR2 SNEGSKA (reference sequence). The CDR3 has 11 residues. CDR3 amino acids: CSPKFSLEQYF. CDR3 bases: TGCAGTCCTAAATTTTCCTTGGAGCAGTACTTC.

The genes are TRBV27 and TRBJ2-6; the D is unclear. In germline, CDR1 is MNHEY, CDR2 SMNVEV (reference sequence). V gave up 7 bases and J gave up 5 bases, with 15 bases separating them. CDR3 length: 15 amino acids. In DNA, the CDR3 is TGTGCCAGCACGTCCCAGTCCGTACGGGCCAACGTCCTGACTTTC. Translating it yields CASTSQSVRANVLTF.

The rearrangement uses TRBV10-3 and TRBJ2-3; 13 nucleotides match TRBD2. With 4 bases clipped from V and 4 bases from J, the junction kept 11 bases outside the gene matches. The germline V gene has CDR1 ENHRY and CDR2 SYGVKD. The CDR3 extends over 18 amino acids. CDR3: CAISGTSGGSYRADTQYF. The CDR3 DNA follows: TGTGCCATCAGTGGGACTAGCGGGGGTAGTTATCGCGCAGATACGCAGTATTTT.

V usage is TRBV25-1 and J usage is TRBJ2-5; D unclear. The CDR3 is 13 residues long. Trimming took off 3 bases at V and 1 base at J, with 6 bases between the two ends. From germline, CDR1 is MGHDK and CDR2 SYGVNS. CDR3 sequence: CASSDPFQETQYF. CDR3 in DNA: TGTGCCAGCAGTGACCCCTTCCAAGAGACCCAGTACTTC. Combining the CDR3 with reference TRBV25-1 and TRBJ2-5 gives the whole variable domain EADIYQTPRYLVIGTGKKITLECSQTMGHDKMYWYQQDPGMELHLIHYSYGVNSTEKGDLSSESTVSRIRTEHFPLTLESARPSHTSQYLCASSDPFQETQYFGPGTRLLVL.

The gene calls are TRBV6-1 and TRBJ2-5; 12 bases match TRBD2. This CDR3 is 19 amino acids long. Germline CDR1 and CDR2: MNHNS and SASEGT. With V trimmed by 3 bases and J by 0 bases, 11 bases remained unmatched. This chain's CDR3 is CASSDLPPTSGGHQETQYF. CDR3 nucleotide sequence: TGTGCCAGCAGTGACCTCCCGCCGACTAGCGGGGGACACCAAGAGACCCAGTACTTC.

This chain joins TRBV28 and TRBJ1-2; tentatively, D is TRBD1 (5 bases). Between the trimmed V and J ends, which lost 5 bases and 8 bases, there was a span of 21 bases. CDR1 and CDR2 (germline): MDHEN, SYDVKM. CDR3 size: 15 residues. CDR3 DNA sequence: TGTGCCAGCAGTCCCCCAACAGGCACCGACCACGGCTACACCTTC. It is translated as CASSPPTGTDHGYTF.

V gene TRBV18 combines with J gene TRBJ2-5; D perhaps matches TRBD1 (5 bases). V gave up 5 bases and J gave up 2 bases, with 9 bases separating them. CDR1 and CDR2 from the germline V gene are KGHSH and LQKENI. The CDR3 is 13 amino acids. CDR3 protein: CASSVDRQETQYF. CDR3 sequence (DNA): TGTGCCAGCTCAGTTGACAGACAAGAGACCCAGTACTTC.